These T cell receptor beta chains were read from a single sample in a study of cytomegalovirus exposure and HLA in healthy donors. Libraries were prepared by immunoSEQ multiplex PCR; TCRdb keeps only in-frame clonotypes and omits some of them. The table includes approximately 180,000 clones, about 84% detected once. The specimen was PBMCs. The receptors were sampled from a young man in good health and CMV-seronegative. Both conserved end residues are part of each CDR3. D genes are given only for firm matches. Clone sizes are given selectively: once, few, many, or a class where the clone is expanded.

TRBV2	-	-	TRBJ2-7	TGTGCCAGCAACGGGGGATACGAGCAGTACTTC	CASNGGYEQYF
TRBV19	once	TRBD1	TRBJ2-5	TGTGCCAGTAGTATACGGACAGGGGGCCTACAAGAGACCCAGTACTTC	CASSIRTGGLQETQYF
TRBV27	-	-	TRBJ1-1	TGTGCCAGCAGTTTATATCCCCCCACTGAGCCCCTTTTCTTT	CASSLYPPTEPLFF
TRBV5-4	-	-	TRBJ2-7	TGTGCCAGCAGCCTAGACCCAGGCGGGCCCTACGAGCAGTACTTC	CASSLDPGGPYEQYF
TRBV30	few	-	TRBJ2-3	TGTGCCTGGAGCCTTGCAGGGGGCACAGATACGCAGTATTTT	CAWSLAGGTDTQYF
TRBV6-6	once	-	TRBJ2-1	TGTGCCAGCAGTCACGCGATCTCCTACAATGAGCAGTTCTTC	CASSHAISYNEQFF
TRBV30	-	-	TRBJ2-7	TGTGCCTGGAACCACAGGATGACTTACGAGCAGTACTTC	CAWNHRMTYEQYF
TRBV25-1	-	-	TRBJ1-1	TGTGCCAGCAGTGATCCGGGCAGGGGAAACACTGAAGCTTTCTTT	CASSDPGRGNTEAFF
TRBV2	-	TRBD1	TRBJ1-2	TGTGCCACCGGGACAGGGAATGGCTACACCTTC	CATGTGNGYTF
TRBV27	-	-	TRBJ2-7	TGTGCCAGCAGTTTGTCCGGTGCGGTATACGAGCAGTACTTC	CASSLSGAVYEQYF
TRBV5-1	-	-	TRBJ2-4	TGCGCCAGCAGCTTGGTGGGTTCGGAGCTGGGAAACATTCAGTACTTC	CASSLVGSELGNIQYF
TRBV19	-	TRBD1	TRBJ1-2	TGTGCCAGTAGTATAGTTGGGACAGACACCTTGACTGGCTACACCTTC	CASSIVGTDTLTGYTF
TRBV5-1	-	-	TRBJ2-3	TGCGCCAGCAGCTCCGGGACTCCCAAAGATACGCAGTATTTT	CASSSGTPKDTQYF
TRBV4-2	once	-	TRBJ2-1	TGTGCCAGCAGCCAAGAGCGTGTTAGCGACAATGAGCAGTTCTTC	CASSQERVSDNEQFF
TRBV14	-	-	TRBJ1-6	TGTGCCAGCAGCCAAGATCAACTTTATAATTCACCCCTCCACTTT	CASSQDQLYNSPLHF
TRBV19	-	-	TRBJ2-6	TGTGCCAGTAGTATGGGCAGGGTCCCAACTTTC	CASSMGRVPTF
TRBV27	-	-	TRBJ1-1	TGTGCCAGCAGTTTATGGGGGGACACTGAAGCTTTCTTT	CASSLWGDTEAFF
TRBV10-3	-	-	TRBJ1-1	TGTGCCATCAAGGGGGAGACGAACACTGAAGCTTTCTTT	CAIKGETNTEAFF
TRBV11-2	-	TRBD2	TRBJ2-1	TGTGCCACCGAACCGGGACTAGCGGGGTACAATGAGCAGTTCTTC	CATEPGLAGYNEQFF
TRBV30	-	TRBD1	TRBJ2-3	TGTGCCTGGAGTGCATCACAGGGGGCGTTTTTCGATACGCAGTATTTT	CAWSASQGAFFDTQYF
TRBV7-2	-	TRBD1	TRBJ1-1	TGTGCCAGCAGCTCCTACGGGACAGGGGTTGACACTGAAGCTTTCTTT	CASSSYGTGVDTEAFF
TRBV7-9	once	-	TRBJ1-2	TGTGCCAGCAGCCCCCCACGGCCAGGGAGGAACTATGGCTACACCTTC	CASSPPRPGRNYGYTF
TRBV13	-	-	TRBJ2-7	TGTGCCAGCAGCTCGGGCGCGGGGGAGCAGTACTTC	CASSSGAGEQYF
TRBV28	-	-	TRBJ2-2	TGTGCCAGCAGTTTGGCCCCGGAGGGGGAGCTGTTTTTT	CASSLAPEGELFF
TRBV5-6	few	-	TRBJ2-3	TGTGCCAGCAGCCGATTGTACGGGGTAGGGAGCACAGATACGCAGTATTTT	CASSRLYGVGSTDTQYF
TRBV4-1	once	TRBD1	TRBJ1-4	TGCGCCAGCAGCCGAACCGGGACAGGGTATGAAAAACTGTTTTTT	CASSRTGTGYEKLFF
TRBV7-9	-	TRBD2	TRBJ2-1	TGTGCCAGCAGCTTAGTCGCGGGACTAGCGGGGGTTGATGAGCAGTTCTTC	CASSLVAGLAGVDEQFF
TRBV5-4	-	-	TRBJ2-1	TGTGCCAGCAGCTGGGACTCCCAGACGTACAATGAGCAGTTCTTC	CASSWDSQTYNEQFF
TRBV25-1	-	-	TRBJ2-1	TGTGCCAGCAGTGAATCCGGGACTGCAGACAATGAGCAGTTCTTC	CASSESGTADNEQFF
TRBV5-1	-	TRBD1	TRBJ2-7	TGCGCCAGCAGCTTGGTGGGACAGGCTTACGAGCAGTACTTC	CASSLVGQAYEQYF
TRBV11-2	-	TRBD2	TRBJ2-7	TGTGCCAGCAGCTTTCGGCTAGCGGGAGCCCCCTACGAGCAGTACTTC	CASSFRLAGAPYEQYF
TRBV11-3	-	-	TRBJ2-1	TGTGCCAGCAGCTTAGATTCTCACAATGAGCAGTTCTTC	CASSLDSHNEQFF
TRBV6-5	-	TRBD1	TRBJ1-2	TGTGCCAGCAGTGAGGGACAGGACTATGGCTACACCTTC	CASSEGQDYGYTF
TRBV7-6	-	-	TRBJ2-1	TGTGCCAGCAGCTTAGAGGACAGCTCCTACAATGAGCAGTTCTTC	CASSLEDSSYNEQFF
TRBV18	-	-	TRBJ1-1	TGTGCCAGCTCACCACCAGCGCGGCTGAACACTGAAGCTTTCTTT	CASSPPARLNTEAFF
TRBV11-3	-	TRBD1	TRBJ1-1	TGTGCCAGCAGCCGGGACAGCCACACTGAAGCTTTCTTT	CASSRDSHTEAFF